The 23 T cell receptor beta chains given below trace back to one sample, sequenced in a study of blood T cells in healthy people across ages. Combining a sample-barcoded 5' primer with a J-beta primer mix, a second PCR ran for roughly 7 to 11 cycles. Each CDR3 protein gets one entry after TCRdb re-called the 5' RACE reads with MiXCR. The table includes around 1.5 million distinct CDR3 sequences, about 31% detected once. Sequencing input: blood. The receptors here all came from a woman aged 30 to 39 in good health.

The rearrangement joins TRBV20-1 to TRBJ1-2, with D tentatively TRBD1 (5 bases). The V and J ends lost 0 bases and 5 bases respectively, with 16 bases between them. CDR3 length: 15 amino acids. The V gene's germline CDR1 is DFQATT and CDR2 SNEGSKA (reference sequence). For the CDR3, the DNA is TGCAGTGCTAGAGATCCCGGCAGGGCGCAGTATGGCTACACCTTC. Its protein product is CSARDPGRAQYGYTF.

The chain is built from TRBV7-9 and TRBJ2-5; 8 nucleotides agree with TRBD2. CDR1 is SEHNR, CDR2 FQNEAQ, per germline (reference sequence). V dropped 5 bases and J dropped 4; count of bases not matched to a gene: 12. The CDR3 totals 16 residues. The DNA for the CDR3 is TGTGCCAGCAGCAAAGCAGGGGTCGGGAGGGGAGAGACCCAGTACTTC. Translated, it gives CASSKAGVGRGETQYF.

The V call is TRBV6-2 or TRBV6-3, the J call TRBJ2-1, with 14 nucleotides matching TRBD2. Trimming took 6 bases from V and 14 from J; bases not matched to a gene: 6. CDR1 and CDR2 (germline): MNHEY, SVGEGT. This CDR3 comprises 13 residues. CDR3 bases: TGTGCCAGCAGGCCGACTAGCGGGAGGGAAGAGTTCTTC. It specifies CASRPTSGREEFF.

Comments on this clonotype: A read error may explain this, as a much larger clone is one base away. The CDR3 DNA reads TGCAGCGTTGAAGTAGGGTCCACTTCCTACGAGCAGTACTTC. Protein sequence: CSVEVGSTSYEQYF. The chain employs TRBV29-1 and TRBJ2-7; no firm D call. CDR1 and CDR2 (germline): SQVTM, ANQGSEA. V was pared by 1 base and J by 1 base, with 11 bases between. The CDR3 covers 14 residues.

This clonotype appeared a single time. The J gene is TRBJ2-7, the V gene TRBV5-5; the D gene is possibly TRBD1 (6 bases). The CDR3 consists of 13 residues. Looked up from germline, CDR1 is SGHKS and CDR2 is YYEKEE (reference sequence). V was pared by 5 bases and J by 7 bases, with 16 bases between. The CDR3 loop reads CASRPGQLKEQYF. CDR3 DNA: TGTGCCAGCAGACCAGGACAGCTAAAAGAGCAGTACTTC.

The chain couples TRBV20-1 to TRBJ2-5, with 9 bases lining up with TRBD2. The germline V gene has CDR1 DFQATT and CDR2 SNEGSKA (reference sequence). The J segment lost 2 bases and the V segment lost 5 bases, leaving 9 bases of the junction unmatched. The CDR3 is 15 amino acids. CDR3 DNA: TGCAGTGCTTCTCGTAGCGGGAGCTTGCAAGAGACCCAGTACTTC. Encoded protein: CSASRSGSLQETQYF.

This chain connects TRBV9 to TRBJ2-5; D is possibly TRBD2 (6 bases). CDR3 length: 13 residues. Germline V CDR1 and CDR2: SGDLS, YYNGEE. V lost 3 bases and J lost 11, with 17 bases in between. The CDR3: CASSGTSFEVQYF. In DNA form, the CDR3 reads TGTGCCAGCAGCGGAACTAGCTTTGAGGTGCAGTACTTC.

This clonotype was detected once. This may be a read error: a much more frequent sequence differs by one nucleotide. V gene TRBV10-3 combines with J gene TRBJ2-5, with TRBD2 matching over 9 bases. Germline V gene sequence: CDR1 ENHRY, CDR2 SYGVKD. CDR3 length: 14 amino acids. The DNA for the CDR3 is TGTGCCACGGGCTCTAGCGGGAACCAAGGGACCCAGTACTTC. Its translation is CATGSSGNQGTQYF.

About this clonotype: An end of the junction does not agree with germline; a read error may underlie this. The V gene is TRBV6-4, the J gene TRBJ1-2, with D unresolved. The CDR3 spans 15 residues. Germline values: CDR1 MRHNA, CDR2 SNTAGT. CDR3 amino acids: CASSDSNNRHYGCTF. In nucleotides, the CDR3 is TGTGCCAGCAGTGACTCGAATAACAGACACTATGGCTGCACCTTC.

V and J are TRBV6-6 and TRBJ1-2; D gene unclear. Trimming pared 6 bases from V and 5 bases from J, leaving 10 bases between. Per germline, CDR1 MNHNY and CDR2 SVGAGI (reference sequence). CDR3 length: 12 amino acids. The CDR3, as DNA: TGTGCCAGCAGGGACCCTCCATATGGCTACACCTTC. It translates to CASRDPPYGYTF.

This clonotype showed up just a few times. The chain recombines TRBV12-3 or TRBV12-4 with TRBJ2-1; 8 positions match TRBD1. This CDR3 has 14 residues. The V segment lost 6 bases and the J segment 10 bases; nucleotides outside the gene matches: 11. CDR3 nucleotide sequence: TGTGCCAGCAGCCTCTATAGACAGGGGAGGGAGCAGTTCTTC. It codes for CASSLYRQGREQFF.

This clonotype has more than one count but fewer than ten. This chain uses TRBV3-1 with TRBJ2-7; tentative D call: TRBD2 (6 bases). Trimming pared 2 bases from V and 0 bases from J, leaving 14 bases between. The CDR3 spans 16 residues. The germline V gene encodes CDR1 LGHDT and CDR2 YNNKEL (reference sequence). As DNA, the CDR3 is TGTGCCAGCAGCCAACGGATTCTAGCGAGCTCCTACGAGCAGTACTTC. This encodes CASSQRILASSYEQYF.

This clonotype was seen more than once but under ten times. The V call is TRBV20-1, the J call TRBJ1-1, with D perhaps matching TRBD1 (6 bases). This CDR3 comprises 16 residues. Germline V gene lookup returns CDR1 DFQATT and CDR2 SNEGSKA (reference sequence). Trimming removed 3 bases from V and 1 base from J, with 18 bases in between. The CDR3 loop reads CSASPGRGERNTEAFF. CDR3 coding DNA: TGCAGTGCTAGTCCCGGCAGGGGCGAACGGAACACTGAAGCTTTCTTT.

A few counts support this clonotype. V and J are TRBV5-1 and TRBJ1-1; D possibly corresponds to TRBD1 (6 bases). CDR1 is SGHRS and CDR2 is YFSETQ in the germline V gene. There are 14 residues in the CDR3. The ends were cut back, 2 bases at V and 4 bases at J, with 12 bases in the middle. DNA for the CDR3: TGCGCCAGCAGCTTTCAAACAGGGACCACTGAAGCTTTCTTT. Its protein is CASSFQTGTTEAFF.

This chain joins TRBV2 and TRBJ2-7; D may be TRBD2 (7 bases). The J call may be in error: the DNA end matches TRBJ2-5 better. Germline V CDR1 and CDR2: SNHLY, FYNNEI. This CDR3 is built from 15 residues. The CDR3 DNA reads TGTGCCAGCAGTGAAGGGACTGGGAGGGGGGAGACCCAGTACTTC. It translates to CASSEGTGRGETQYF.

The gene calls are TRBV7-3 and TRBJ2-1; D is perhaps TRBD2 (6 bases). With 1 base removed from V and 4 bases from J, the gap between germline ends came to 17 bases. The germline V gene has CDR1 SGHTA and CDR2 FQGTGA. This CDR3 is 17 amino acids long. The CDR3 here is CASSLNGPGVGYNEQFF. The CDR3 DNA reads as TGTGCCAGCAGCTTAAACGGGCCGGGAGTTGGTTACAATGAGCAGTTCTTC.

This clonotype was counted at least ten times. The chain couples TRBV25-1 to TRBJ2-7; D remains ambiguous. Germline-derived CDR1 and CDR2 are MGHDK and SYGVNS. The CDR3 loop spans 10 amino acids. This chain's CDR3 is CANYIYEQYF. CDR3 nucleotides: TGTGCTAATTACATCTACGAGCAGTACTTC.

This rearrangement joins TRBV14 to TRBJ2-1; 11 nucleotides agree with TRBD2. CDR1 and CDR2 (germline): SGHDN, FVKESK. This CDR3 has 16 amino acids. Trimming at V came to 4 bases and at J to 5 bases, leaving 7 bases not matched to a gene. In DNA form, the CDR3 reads TGTGCCAGCAGCCCTCCGGGACTAGCGGCGGACAATGAGCAGTTCTTC. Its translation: CASSPPGLAADNEQFF.

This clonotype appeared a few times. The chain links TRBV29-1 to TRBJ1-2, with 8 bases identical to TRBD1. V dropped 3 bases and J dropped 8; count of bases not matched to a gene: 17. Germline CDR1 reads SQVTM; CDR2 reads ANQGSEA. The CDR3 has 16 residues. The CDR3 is CSVEAQGAKVNRGYTF. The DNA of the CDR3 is TGCAGCGTTGAGGCGCAGGGGGCGAAGGTGAACCGCGGCTACACCTTC.

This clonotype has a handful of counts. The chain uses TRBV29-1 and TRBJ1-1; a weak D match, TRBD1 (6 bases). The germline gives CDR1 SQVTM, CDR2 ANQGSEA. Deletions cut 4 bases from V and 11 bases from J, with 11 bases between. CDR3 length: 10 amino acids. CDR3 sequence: CSVVGALAFF. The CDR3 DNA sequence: TGCAGCGTTGTGGGGGCGTTGGCTTTCTTT.

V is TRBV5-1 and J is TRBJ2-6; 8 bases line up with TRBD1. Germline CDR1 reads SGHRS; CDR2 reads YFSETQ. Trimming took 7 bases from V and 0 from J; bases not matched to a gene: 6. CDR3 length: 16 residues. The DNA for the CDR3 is TGCGCCAGCGGGTGGGGACAGGCCTCTGGGGCCAACGTCCTGACTTTC. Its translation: CASGWGQASGANVLTF.

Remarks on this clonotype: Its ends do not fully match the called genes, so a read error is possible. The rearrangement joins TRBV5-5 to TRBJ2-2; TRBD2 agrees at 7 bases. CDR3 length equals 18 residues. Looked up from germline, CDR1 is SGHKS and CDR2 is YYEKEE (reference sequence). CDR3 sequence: CASSPRGGSIANTRELFF. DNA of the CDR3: TGTGCCAGCAGCCCCCGAGGCGGGAGTATTGCGAACACCAGGGAGCTGTTTTTT.

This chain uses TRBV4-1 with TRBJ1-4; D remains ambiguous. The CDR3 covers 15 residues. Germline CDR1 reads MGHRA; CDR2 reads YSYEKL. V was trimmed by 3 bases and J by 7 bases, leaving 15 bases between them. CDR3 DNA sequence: TGCGCCAGCAGCCAGGGCTGGATGGGTTTTGAAAAACTGTTTTTT. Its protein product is CASSQGWMGFEKLFF.